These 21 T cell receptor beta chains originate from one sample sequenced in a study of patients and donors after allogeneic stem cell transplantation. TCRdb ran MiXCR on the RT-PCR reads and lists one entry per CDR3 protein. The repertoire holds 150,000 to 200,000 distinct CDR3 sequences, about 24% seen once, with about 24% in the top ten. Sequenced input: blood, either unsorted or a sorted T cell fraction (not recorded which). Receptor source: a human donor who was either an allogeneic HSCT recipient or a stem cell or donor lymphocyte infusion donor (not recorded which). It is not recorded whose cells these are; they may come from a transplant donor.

CDR3 sequence reads: CASSSHRVKGHEQYF. CDR3 DNA sequence: TGTGCCAGCAGTTCACACAGGGTTAAGGGTCACGAGCAGTACTTC. The chain is built from TRBV27 and TRBJ2-7, with D perhaps TRBD1 (6 bases). The germline V gene encodes CDR1 MNHEY and CDR2 SMNVEV (reference sequence). CDR3 size: 15 residues. V was cut by 4 bases and J by 5 bases, with 18 bases left in between.

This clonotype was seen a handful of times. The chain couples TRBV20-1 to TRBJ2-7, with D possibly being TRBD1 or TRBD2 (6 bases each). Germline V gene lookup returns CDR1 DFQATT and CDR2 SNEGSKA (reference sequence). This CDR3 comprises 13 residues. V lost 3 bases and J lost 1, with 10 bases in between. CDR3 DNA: TGCAGTGCTAGCGGGGGCCAATCCTACGAGCAGTACTTC. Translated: CSASGGQSYEQYF.

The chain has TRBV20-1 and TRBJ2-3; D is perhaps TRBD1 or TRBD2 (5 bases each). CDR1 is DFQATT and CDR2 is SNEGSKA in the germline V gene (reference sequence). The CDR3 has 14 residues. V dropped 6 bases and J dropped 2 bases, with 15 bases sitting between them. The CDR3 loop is CSARQGRLTDTQYF. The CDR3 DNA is TGCAGTGCCCGCCAGGGACGGCTCACAGATACGCAGTATTTT.

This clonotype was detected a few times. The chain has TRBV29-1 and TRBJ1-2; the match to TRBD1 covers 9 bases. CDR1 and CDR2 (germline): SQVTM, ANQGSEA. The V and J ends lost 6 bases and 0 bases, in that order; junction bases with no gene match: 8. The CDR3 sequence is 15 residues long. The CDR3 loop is CSVPGQGLANYGYTF. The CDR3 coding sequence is TGCAGCGTACCGGGACAGGGATTAGCTAACTATGGCTACACCTTC.

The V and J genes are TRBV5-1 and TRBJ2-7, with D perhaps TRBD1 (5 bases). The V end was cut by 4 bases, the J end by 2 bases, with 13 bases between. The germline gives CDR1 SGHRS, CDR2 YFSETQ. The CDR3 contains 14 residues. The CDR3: CASSGPTGTYEQYF. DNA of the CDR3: TGCGCCAGCAGCGGTCCTACAGGTACCTACGAGCAGTACTTC. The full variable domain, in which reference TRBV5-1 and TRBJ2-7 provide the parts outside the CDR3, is KAGVTQTPRYLIKTRGQQVTLSCSPISGHRSVSWYQQTPGQGLQFLFEYFSETQRNKGNFPGRFSGRQFSNSRSEMNVSTLELGDSALYLCASSGPTGTYEQYFGPGTRLTVT.

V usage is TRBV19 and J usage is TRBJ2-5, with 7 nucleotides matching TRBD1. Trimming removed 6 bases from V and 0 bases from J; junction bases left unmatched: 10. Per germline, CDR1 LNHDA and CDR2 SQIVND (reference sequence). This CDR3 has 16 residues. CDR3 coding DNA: TGTGCCAGTAGCTACACGGGGACAGAGAACCAAGAGACCCAGTACTTC. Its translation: CASSYTGTENQETQYF.

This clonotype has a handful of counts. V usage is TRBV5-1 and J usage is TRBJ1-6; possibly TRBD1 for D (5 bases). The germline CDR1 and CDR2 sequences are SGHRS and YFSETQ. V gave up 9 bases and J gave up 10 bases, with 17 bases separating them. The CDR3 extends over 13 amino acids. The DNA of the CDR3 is TGCGCCACCGAATCCGGACAACACTCACCCCTCCACTTT. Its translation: CATESGQHSPLHF. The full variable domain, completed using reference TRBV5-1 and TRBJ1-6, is KAGVTQTPRYLIKTRGQQVTLSCSPISGHRSVSWYQQTPGQGLQFLFEYFSETQRNKGNFPGRFSGRQFSNSRSEMNVSTLELGDSALYLCATESGQHSPLHFGNGTRLTVT.

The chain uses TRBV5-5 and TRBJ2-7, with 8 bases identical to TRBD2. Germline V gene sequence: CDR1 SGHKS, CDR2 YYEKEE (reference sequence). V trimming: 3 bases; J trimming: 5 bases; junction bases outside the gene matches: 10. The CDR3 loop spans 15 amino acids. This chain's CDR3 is CASSSLAGPRDEQYF. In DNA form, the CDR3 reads TGTGCCAGCAGCTCCTTAGCGGGACCCCGGGACGAGCAGTACTTC.

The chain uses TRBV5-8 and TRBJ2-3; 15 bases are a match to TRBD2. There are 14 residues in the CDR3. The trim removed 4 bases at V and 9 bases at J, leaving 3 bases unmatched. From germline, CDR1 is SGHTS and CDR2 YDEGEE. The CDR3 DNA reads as TGTGCCAGCAGCCTGGGACTAGCGGGGGGCACGCAGTATTTT. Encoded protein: CASSLGLAGGTQYF.

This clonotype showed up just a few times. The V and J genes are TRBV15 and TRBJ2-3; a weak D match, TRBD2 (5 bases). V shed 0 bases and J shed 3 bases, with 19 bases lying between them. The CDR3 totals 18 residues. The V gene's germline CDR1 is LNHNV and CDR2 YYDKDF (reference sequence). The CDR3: CATSRDRRQSIETDTQYF. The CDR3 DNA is TGTGCCACCAGCAGAGATAGGAGGCAGTCTATTGAAACAGATACGCAGTATTTT. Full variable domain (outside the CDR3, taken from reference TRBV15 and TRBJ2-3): DAMVIQNPRYQVTQFGKPVTLSCSQTLNHNVMYWYQQKSSQAPKLLFHYYDKDFNNEADTPDNFQSRRPNTSFCFLDIRSPGLGDTAMYLCATSRDRRQSIETDTQYFGPGTRLTVL.

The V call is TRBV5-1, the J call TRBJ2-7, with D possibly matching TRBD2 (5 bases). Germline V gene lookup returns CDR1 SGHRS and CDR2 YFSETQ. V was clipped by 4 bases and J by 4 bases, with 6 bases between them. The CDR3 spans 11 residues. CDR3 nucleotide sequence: TGCGCCAGCAGCACGGGATACGAGCAGTACTTC. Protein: CASSTGYEQYF.

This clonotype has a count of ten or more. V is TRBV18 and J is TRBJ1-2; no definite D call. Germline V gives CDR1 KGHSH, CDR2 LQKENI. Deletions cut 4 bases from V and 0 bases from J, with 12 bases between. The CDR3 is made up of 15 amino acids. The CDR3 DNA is TGTGCCAGCTCACGGAGAGAGACTCCTAACTATGGCTACACCTTC. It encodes CASSRRETPNYGYTF.

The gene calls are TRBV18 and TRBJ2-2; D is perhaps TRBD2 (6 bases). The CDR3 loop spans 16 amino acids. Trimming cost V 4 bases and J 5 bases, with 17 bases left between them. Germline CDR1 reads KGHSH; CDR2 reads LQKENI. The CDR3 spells CASSQSEGGGTGELFF. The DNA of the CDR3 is TGTGCCAGCTCACAGAGCGAGGGAGGAGGAACCGGGGAGCTGTTTTTT.

As DNA, the CDR3 is TGCGCCAGCAGCCGCGGACAGGATTGGGAGACCCAGTACTTC. The encoded protein is CASSRGQDWETQYF. The V call is TRBV5-1, the J call TRBJ2-5; 7 nucleotides agree with TRBD1. The CDR3 consists of 14 residues. V was clipped by 4 bases and J by 5 bases; unmatched bases: 8. CDR1 is SGHRS and CDR2 is YFSETQ in the germline V gene.

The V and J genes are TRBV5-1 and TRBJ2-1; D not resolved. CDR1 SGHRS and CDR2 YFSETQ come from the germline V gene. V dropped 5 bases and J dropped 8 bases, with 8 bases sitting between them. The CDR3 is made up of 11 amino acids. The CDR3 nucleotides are TGCGCCAGCAGAAAACAAGATGAGCAGTTCTTC. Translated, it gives CASRKQDEQFF.

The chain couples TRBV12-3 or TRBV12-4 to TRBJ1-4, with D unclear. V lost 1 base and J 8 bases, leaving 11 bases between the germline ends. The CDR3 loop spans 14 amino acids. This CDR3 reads CASSLVGVREKLFF. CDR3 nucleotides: TGTGCCAGCAGTTTAGTTGGTGTCCGGGAAAAACTGTTTTTT.

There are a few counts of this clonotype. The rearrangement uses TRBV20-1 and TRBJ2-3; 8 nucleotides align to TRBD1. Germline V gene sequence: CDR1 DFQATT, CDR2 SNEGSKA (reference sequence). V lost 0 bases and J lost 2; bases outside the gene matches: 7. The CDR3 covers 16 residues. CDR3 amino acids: CSARDRQGIHTDTQYF. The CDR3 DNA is TGCAGTGCTAGAGACCGACAGGGGATACACACAGATACGCAGTATTTT.

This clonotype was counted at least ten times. Here the CDR3 DNA reads TGTGCCAGCAGTTTTGGGACAGCTTATGGCTACACCTTC. This sequence encodes CASSFGTAYGYTF. V and J are TRBV12-3 or TRBV12-4 and TRBJ1-2, with TRBD1 matching 7 bases. The CDR3 length is 13 residues. The ends lost 3 bases at V and 5 bases at J; junction bases unmatched: 3.

CDR3: CASSFSRQYNEQFF. The DNA of the CDR3 is TGTGCCAGCAGCTTTAGCAGGCAGTACAATGAGCAGTTCTTC. V is TRBV5-5 and J is TRBJ2-1; D is unresolved. CDR1 is SGHKS and CDR2 is YYEKEE in the germline V gene (reference sequence). This CDR3 region has 14 residues. The V end was cut by 2 bases, the J end by 4 bases, with 10 bases between. Complete variable domain (other parts from reference TRBV5-5 and TRBJ2-1): DAGVTQSPTHLIKTRGQQVTLRCSPISGHKSVSWYQQVLGQGPQFIFQYYEKEERGRGNFPDRFSARQFPNYSSELNVNALLLGDSALYLCASSFSRQYNEQFFGPGTRLTVL.

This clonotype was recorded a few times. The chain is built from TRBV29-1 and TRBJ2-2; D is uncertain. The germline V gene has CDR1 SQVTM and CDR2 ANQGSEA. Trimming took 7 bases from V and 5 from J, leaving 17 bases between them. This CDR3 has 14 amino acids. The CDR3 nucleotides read TGCAGCGCCTCAGGAAGGCCAACTACCGGGGAGCTGTTTTTT. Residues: CSASGRPTTGELFF.

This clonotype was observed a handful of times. The CDR3 loop is CASSPRGTDAYEQYF. The DNA of the CDR3 is TGTGCCAGCAGTCCCAGGGGGACAGACGCCTACGAGCAGTACTTC. The V gene is TRBV2, the J gene TRBJ2-7, with 7 bases fitting TRBD1. Trimming cost V 5 bases and J 2 bases; bases outside gene matches: 9. The CDR3 extends over 15 amino acids. Germline CDR1 is SNHLY and CDR2 is FYNNEI.